The present TCR gamma chain was sequenced within a study of gamma-delta T cells after stem cell transplantation (TCRdb year 2016). This clone came up a few times. The antigen it recognizes is unknown. Base qualities are missing; no much larger clone stands one base away. Based on the germline V gene, the CDR1 and CDR2 sequences are EGSTGY and YDSYTSSV. The junction shows trimming of 4 bases on V and 5 bases on J, and the gene matches do not reach 11 bases of it. The CDR3 spans 14 residues, from the cysteine through the phenylalanine. Only the CDR3 region is kept as DNA, spanning 42 bases read in frame from base 1. Preparation of the library involved RT-PCR. Sequenced using an Illumina MiSeq. Public reads were reanalyzed in TCRdb with CATT, and rows carrying the same DNA were merged afterwards. The sample table contains some 4,500 gamma-chain clones; only one count was recorded for roughly a fifth of them. The ten largest clonotypes hold around 3.7% of the sample.

The chain links TRGV4 with TRGJ1 or TRGJ2. The sequenced material came from gamma-delta T cells. The receptor's source is a human donor. It is not recorded whose cells these are; they may come from a transplant donor. The CDR3 reads as follows: CATWEYYDNYKKLF. The DNA reads TGTGCCACCTGGGAATACTATGATAATTATAAGAAACTCTTT.